The next 29 T cell receptor beta chains were all read from a single sample in a study of CD8+CD57+ T cells in acquired aplastic anemia. TCR beta VDJ and CDR3 were profiled, and genomic DNA was the template. One entry per CDR3 protein results from TCRdb running MiXCR on the reads. The sample yields around 180,000 distinct CDR3 sequences, 63% seen once. Sequences were obtained from sorted CD4+, CD8+, or CD8+CD57+ T cells (not recorded which) from PBMCs. The receptors come from a human donor in good health.

This clonotype was found many times. The CDR3 loop is CSVELAEATYTGELFF. The DNA for the CDR3 is TGCAGCGTTGAACTAGCGGAGGCGACCTACACCGGGGAGCTGTTTTTT. The chain uses TRBV29-1 and TRBJ2-2; TRBD2 aligns across 7 bases. V trimming: 2 bases; J trimming: 3 bases; junction bases outside the gene matches: 9. CDR3 length equals 16 residues. The germline CDR1 and CDR2 sequences are SQVTM and ANQGSEA.

The gene calls are TRBV7-3 and TRBJ2-1; D is possibly TRBD2 (7 bases). CDR3 length: 14 amino acids. Trimming took 5 bases from V and 6 from J, leaving 14 bases between them. Germline loops: CDR1 SGHTA, CDR2 FQGTGA. The CDR3 DNA reads TGTGCCAGCAGCCGGGGGGCGGGGGCCAATGAGCAGTTCTTC. Protein sequence: CASSRGAGANEQFF.

At least ten counts were recorded for this clonotype. The chain couples TRBV5-8 to TRBJ1-1; tentative D call: TRBD1 (6 bases). Trimming cost V 4 bases and J 1 base, with 11 bases left between them. CDR1 and CDR2 from the germline V gene are SGHTS and YDEGEE. CDR3 length: 14 amino acids. The CDR3 DNA is TGTGCCAGCAGCCACGTACAGGGGAACACTGAAGCTTTCTTT. As protein: CASSHVQGNTEAFF.

This clonotype occurred once. A junction end diverges from the germline sequence, so it may reflect a read error. The rearrangement joins TRBV9 to TRBJ2-3, with a weak D call TRBD1 (5 bases). Germline CDR1 is SGDLS and CDR2 is YYNGEE. This CDR3 has 14 residues. The CDR3 region is CASSQEPGTDTQYF. In DNA form, the CDR3 reads TGCGCCAGCAGCCAAGAACCAGGGACAGATACGCAGTATTTT.

This clonotype was counted a few times. The V and J genes are TRBV12-3 or TRBV12-4 and TRBJ1-6, with D possibly being TRBD1 (6 bases). This CDR3 is 18 amino acids long. V dropped 3 bases and J dropped 9 bases, with 24 bases sitting between them. The CDR3 DNA is TGTGCCAGCAGTTTTGACGGACAGCCCTTTTCAGAATTTTCACCCCTCCACTTT. It encodes CASSFDGQPFSEFSPLHF.

This clonotype has ten or more counts. Its ends do not fully match the called genes, so a read error is possible. V is TRBV7-7 and J is TRBJ2-1; D is undetermined. The CDR3 has 15 amino acids. Germline V CDR1 and CDR2: SSHAT, FNYEAQ (reference sequence). The CDR3 DNA follows: TGTGCTAGCAGCTTTACCGGGTCCCCTGGCGATGAGCAGTTCTTC. It yields the protein CASSFTGSPGDEQFF.

The V and J genes are TRBV9 and TRBJ2-7; D perhaps matches TRBD2 (6 bases). V was clipped by 2 bases and J by 4 bases, with 22 bases between them. The V gene's germline CDR1 is SGDLS and CDR2 YYNGEE. The CDR3 extends over 17 amino acids. CDR3 in DNA: TGTGCCAGCAGCGTTGGGGGAGGCGGGAACCTTGGGTACGAGCAGTACTTC. It specifies CASSVGGGGNLGYEQYF.

Only one count was recorded for this clonotype. The chain recombines TRBV19 with TRBJ2-1; 8 bases are a match to TRBD1. The ends lost 3 bases at V and 3 bases at J; junction bases unmatched: 10. The CDR3 runs to 17 residues. Germline CDR1 reads LNHDA; CDR2 reads SQIVND (reference sequence). CDR3 sequence (DNA): TGTGCCAGTAGTATCTTTTGGACAGGGACTTACTACAATGAGCAGTTCTTC. Translated: CASSIFWTGTYYNEQFF.

This chain joins TRBV19 and TRBJ1-1; D may be TRBD1 (6 bases). Trimming left V 9 bases short and J 0 bases short, with 17 bases between. This CDR3 spans 15 amino acids. Germline-derived CDR1 and CDR2 are LNHDA and SQIVND (reference sequence). The CDR3 protein is CASRGGGRMNTEAFF. CDR3 bases: TGTGCCAGCCGAGGGGGGGGGCGGATGAACACTGAAGCTTTCTTT.

As concerns this clonotype: The germline gene is not matched at one end of the junction; a read error may be the cause. The rearrangement uses TRBV5-4 and TRBJ2-2; TRBD1 is a possible D gene (5 bases). There are 14 residues in the CDR3. Germline CDR1 is SGHNT and CDR2 is YYREEE (reference sequence). The CDR3 DNA is TGCGCCAGCAGCCAAGATGGGCAGGGCGGGGAGCTGTTTTTT. Its translation: CASSQDGQGGELFF.

The rearrangement joins TRBV4-3 to TRBJ2-1; 7 bases match TRBD2. The CDR3 length is 15 residues. Per the germline V gene, CDR1 is LGHNA and CDR2 is YSLEER. V lost 8 bases and J lost 5; bases outside the gene matches: 12. CDR3 sequence reads: CASQKWLAENNEQFF. The CDR3 bases are TGCGCCAGCCAAAAGTGGCTAGCGGAAAACAATGAGCAGTTCTTC.

The J gene is TRBJ1-6, the V gene TRBV7-3; unclear D gene. CDR1 SGHTA and CDR2 FQGTGA come from the germline V gene. V gave up 6 bases and J gave up 13 bases, with 22 bases separating them. This CDR3 spans 15 amino acids. The CDR3 reads CASSFPQSTGGPLHF. The CDR3 DNA reads TGTGCCAGCAGTTTCCCTCAGTCGACGGGCGGGCCCCTCCACTTT.

V gene TRBV2 combines with J gene TRBJ1-1, with D unclear. This CDR3 has 15 amino acids. Trimming removed 5 bases from V and 1 base from J, with 14 bases in between. Germline CDR1 SNHLY, CDR2 FYNNEI. The CDR3: CASSSLDISNTEAFF. CDR3 DNA: TGTGCCAGCAGTTCCCTAGACATATCGAACACTGAAGCTTTCTTT.

This clonotype occurred many times. V usage is TRBV19 and J usage is TRBJ1-5, with D unclear. Trimming removed 5 bases at V and 2 bases at J, with 10 bases between. Germline CDR1 reads LNHDA; CDR2 reads SQIVND (reference sequence). CDR3 length: 14 residues. The CDR3 sequence: CASSAGRGNQPQHF. DNA for the CDR3: TGTGCCAGTAGTGCAGGCCGGGGCAATCAGCCCCAGCATTTT.

As to this clonotype: It may be a read error: a sequence one base away is much more abundant. The chain uses TRBV6-1 and TRBJ2-1, with D unclear. CDR1 and CDR2 (germline): MNHNS, SASEGT. The CDR3 runs 11 residues. In DNA form, the CDR3 reads TGTGCCAGCAGCAACCTGAATGAGCAGTCCTTC. It codes for CASSNLNEQSF.

The chain couples TRBV6-5 to TRBJ2-5; D may correspond to TRBD1 or TRBD2 (6 bases each). The V and J ends lost 0 bases and 5 bases respectively, with 13 bases between them. The CDR3 runs 15 residues. Germline CDR1 reads MNHEY; CDR2 reads SVGAGI. Here the CDR3 DNA reads TGTGCCAGCAGTTACTCGTCGGGGGCTTGGGAGACCCAGTACTTC. It translates to CASSYSSGAWETQYF.

The chain combines TRBV15 with TRBJ2-1; D possibly matches TRBD1 or TRBD2 (7 bases each). Between the trimmed V and J ends, which lost 0 bases and 9 bases, there was a span of 18 bases. This CDR3 is built from 16 residues. The germline V gene encodes CDR1 LNHNV and CDR2 YYDKDF (reference sequence). Here the CDR3 DNA reads TGTGCCACCAGCAGAGACGCAGGGGGGGAGGTGGCTGAGCAGTTCTTC. This gives the protein CATSRDAGGEVAEQFF.

This sequence joins TRBV20-1 and TRBJ2-1; 8 positions agree with TRBD2. J gave up 6 bases and V 6 bases, and 7 bases lay outside the gene matches. The CDR3 totals 13 residues. Germline-derived CDR1 and CDR2 are DFQATT and SNEGSKA (reference sequence). This chain's CDR3 is CSAVLGTSNEQFF. In nucleotides, the CDR3 is TGCAGTGCCGTTCTCGGGACTAGCAATGAGCAGTTCTTC.

V gene TRBV5-1 combines with J gene TRBJ1-6; no reliable D call. V was pared by 1 base and J by 6 bases, with 5 bases between. Germline V gene data show CDR1 as SGHRS and CDR2 as YFSETQ. The CDR3 totals 13 residues. The CDR3 is CASSLMANSPLHF. CDR3 DNA sequence: TGCGCCAGCAGCTTGATGGCTAATTCACCCCTCCACTTT.

The V call is TRBV19, the J call TRBJ2-5; D perhaps matches TRBD2 (5 bases). Germline values: CDR1 LNHDA, CDR2 SQIVND (reference sequence). There are 14 residues in the CDR3. The V and J ends lost 10 bases and 2 bases respectively, with 17 bases between them. CDR3 nucleotides: TGTGCCACCGGAATGGGTCGGGGACAAGAGACCCAGTACTTC. This sequence encodes CATGMGRGQETQYF. The whole variable domain, remainder taken from reference TRBV19 and TRBJ2-5, is DGGITQSPKYLFRKEGQNVTLSCEQNLNHDAMYWYRQDPGQGLRLIYYSQIVNDFQKGDIAEGYSVSREKKESFPLTVTSAQKNPTAFYLCATGMGRGQETQYFGPGTRLLVL.

V and J are TRBV29-1 and TRBJ1-1; no firm D call. Germline-derived CDR1 and CDR2 are SQVTM and ANQGSEA. Trimming stripped 8 bases from V and 3 bases from J, with 10 bases between. The CDR3 is 11 amino acids. CDR3 nucleotides: TGCAGCTGTTTGGTGGACACTGAAGCTTTCTTT. Encoded protein: CSCLVDTEAFF.

V is TRBV15 and J is TRBJ1-1; D remains unclear. This CDR3 is built from 15 residues. CDR1 is LNHNV and CDR2 is YYDKDF in the germline V gene (reference sequence). Trimming removed 4 bases from V and 5 bases from J, with 17 bases in between. CDR3 DNA sequence: TGTGCCACCAGCAAAGATCCACGAACGGATACTGAAGCTTTCTTT. This encodes CATSKDPRTDTEAFF.

V is TRBV12-3 or TRBV12-4 and J is TRBJ1-2; maybe TRBD1 (6 bases). This CDR3 contains 15 residues. The V end lost 6 bases, the J end lost 1 base, and 15 bases lay between the germline ends. CDR3 sequence reads: CASSPRRTVNYGYTF. The CDR3 nucleotides read TGTGCCAGCAGCCCCAGACGGACAGTTAACTATGGCTACACCTTC.

The V call is TRBV7-9, the J call TRBJ2-7, with D tentatively TRBD1 (5 bases). Germline lookup yields CDR1 SEHNR and CDR2 FQNEAQ (reference sequence). Trimming took off 3 bases at V and 0 bases at J, with 9 bases between the two ends. This CDR3 spans 14 amino acids. The CDR3 reads CASSLAGLSYEQYF. Here the CDR3 DNA reads TGTGCCAGCAGCTTGGCAGGGCTCTCCTACGAGCAGTACTTC.

The CDR3 nucleotides read TGTGCCAGCAGCACAGATCAGACAGTCCAGCTAGCCAAAAACATTCAGTACTTC. Amino acid sequence: CASSTDQTVQLAKNIQYF. The rearrangement links TRBV5-8 to TRBJ2-4, with D perhaps matching TRBD1 (5 bases). V was clipped by 4 bases and J by 0 bases, with 20 bases between them. The CDR3 contains 18 residues. Germline loops: CDR1 SGHTS, CDR2 YDEGEE.

This clonotype was seen more than once but under ten times. The chain has TRBV7-3 and TRBJ2-1, with 11 positions matching TRBD1. The V gene end was trimmed by 5 bases and the J gene end by 9 bases; junction bases not matched to a gene: 6. The CDR3 totals 14 residues. The V gene's germline CDR1 is SGHTA and CDR2 FQGTGA. The CDR3 region is CASSLGQGAGEQFF. The CDR3 DNA reads TGTGCCAGCAGCCTAGGACAGGGGGCAGGTGAGCAGTTCTTC.

This clonotype appeared a single time. The rearrangement links TRBV10-3 to TRBJ2-3; 7 bases line up with TRBD1. The CDR3 sequence is 13 residues long. Germline CDR1 reads ENHRY; CDR2 reads SYGVKD. V lost 10 bases to trimming and J lost 6 bases; unmatched junction nucleotides: 10. The CDR3 loop reads CATSGTVIDTQYF. CDR3 nucleotides: TGTGCCACCTCGGGGACAGTAATCGATACGCAGTATTTT.

This clonotype was picked up many times. The gene calls are TRBV20-1 and TRBJ1-3; no firm D call. The length of the CDR3 is 17 residues. Trimming shortened V by 0 bases and J by 0 bases, and 15 bases separated the two germline ends. Germline assignment: CDR1 DFQATT and CDR2 SNEGSKA (reference sequence). This CDR3 is CSARDSRGRASGNTIYF. In nucleotides, the CDR3 is TGCAGTGCTAGAGATAGTCGAGGCAGAGCCTCTGGAAACACCATATATTTT.

Turning to this clonotype: The conserved closing phenylalanine or tryptophan is absent in this CDR3, likely reflecting a read error. The gene calls are TRBV5-1 and TRBJ1-6; D ambiguous. Germline values: CDR1 SGHRS, CDR2 YFSETQ. Trimming took off 0 bases at V and 6 bases at J, with 7 bases between the two ends. This CDR3 comprises 14 residues. The CDR3 DNA is TGCGCCAGCAGCTTGGAATGGGGTAATTCACCCCTCCACTCT. This translates into CASSLEWGNSPLHS.